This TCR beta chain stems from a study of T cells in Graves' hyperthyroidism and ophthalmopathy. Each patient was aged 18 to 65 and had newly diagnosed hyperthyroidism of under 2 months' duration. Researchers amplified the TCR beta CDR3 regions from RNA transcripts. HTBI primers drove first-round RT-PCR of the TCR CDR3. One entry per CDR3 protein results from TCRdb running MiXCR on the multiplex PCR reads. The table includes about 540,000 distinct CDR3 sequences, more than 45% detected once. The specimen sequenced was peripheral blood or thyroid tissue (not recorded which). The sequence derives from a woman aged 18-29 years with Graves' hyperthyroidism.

CDR3 in amino acids: CSSYSVRNGYTF. CDR3 sequence (DNA): TGCAGCAGTTACTCAGTCCGGAATGGCTACACCTTC. This sequence joins TRBV29-1 and TRBJ1-2; D not certain. Germline loops: CDR1 SQVTM, CDR2 ANQGSEA. CDR3 length: 12 residues. The V end lost 8 bases, the J end lost 6 bases, and 16 bases lay between the germline ends.